The 17 T cell receptor beta chains given below trace back to one sample, sequenced in a study of OX40 agonist ivuxolimab in advanced cancers. Sequencing was performed with immunoSEQ multiplex PCR; in TCRdb, only in-frame clones are kept and a portion is missing. The sample holds roughly 75,000 clones, 90% seen once. The material sequenced was CD4+ or CD8+ T cells sorted from blood, taken in a trial of the OX40 agonist ivuxolimab. These TCRs come from an adult with an advanced solid tumor such as melanoma, head and neck, liver or kidney cancer.

This clone was recorded once. V usage is TRBV19 and J usage is TRBJ1-5, with a tentative D call TRBD1 (6 bases). Trimming removed 1 base at V and 11 bases at J, with 12 bases between. This CDR3 is 13 amino acids long. Per germline, CDR1 LNHDA and CDR2 SQIVND (reference sequence). The CDR3 loop reads CASSIGQGRTQHF. Written as DNA, the CDR3 is TGTGCCAGTAGTATAGGGCAGGGGAGGACCCAGCATTTT.

This chain links TRBV7-6 with TRBJ1-4; no clear D gene. There are 16 residues in the CDR3. V lost 5 bases, J lost 0 bases, and 13 bases lay in between. Germline V gene lookup returns CDR1 SGHVS and CDR2 FNYEAQ. CDR3 sequence reads: CASSVGTRATNEKLFF. CDR3 DNA sequence: TGTGCCAGCAGCGTCGGCACACGAGCAACTAATGAAAAACTGTTTTTT.

The genes are TRBV9 and TRBJ2-3, with D hard to call. Germline V gene lookup returns CDR1 SGDLS and CDR2 YYNGEE. The CDR3 sequence is 16 residues long. Trimming left V 3 bases short and J 5 bases short, with 19 bases between. The CDR3 nucleotides are TGTGCCAGCAGCGCCCTGGTCTCTCTTAACTTAGATACGCAGTATTTT. Amino acid sequence: CASSALVSLNLDTQYF.

CDR3 amino acids: CASSSKAGFGSGELFF. In DNA form, the CDR3 reads TGTGCCAGCAGCTCGAAAGCGGGGTTTGGTTCCGGGGAGCTGTTTTTT. The chain recombines TRBV7-2 with TRBJ2-2; 7 bases match TRBD2. This CDR3 has 16 residues. With V trimmed by 4 bases and J by 6 bases, 11 bases remained unmatched. The germline gives CDR1 SGHTA, CDR2 FQGNSA.

This clone was counted between two and nine times. V is TRBV28 and J is TRBJ2-7, with TRBD2 identical over 7 bases. CDR1 MDHEN and CDR2 SYDVKM come from the germline V gene. J was trimmed by 5 bases and V by 5 bases; bases with no gene match: 9. The CDR3 sequence is 14 residues long. The CDR3 protein is CASSPGGTRNEQYF. The CDR3 nucleotides read TGTGCCAGCAGTCCCGGGGGGACCCGAAACGAGCAGTACTTC. Combining the CDR3 with reference TRBV28 and TRBJ2-7 gives the whole variable domain DVKVTQSSRYLVKRTGEKVFLECVQDMDHENMFWYRQDPGLGLRLIYFSYDVKMKEKGDIPEGYSVSREKKERFSLILESASTNQTSMYLCASSPGGTRNEQYFGPGTRLTVT.

The chain combines TRBV7-9 with TRBJ2-2, with 8 bases that match TRBD1. The V gene's germline CDR1 is SEHNR and CDR2 FQNEAQ (reference sequence). Losses at the gene ends were 0 bases for V and 3 bases for J; bases not matched to a gene: 9. The CDR3 consists of 18 residues. The CDR3 nucleotides read TGTGCCAGCAGCTTAGCTGCTTGGTCAGGGGGCGACACCGGGGAGCTGTTTTTT. This sequence encodes CASSLAAWSGGDTGELFF.

The V gene is TRBV7-3, the J gene TRBJ2-2; D possibly corresponds to TRBD2 (5 bases). Germline V gives CDR1 SGHTA, CDR2 FQGTGA. The CDR3 runs to 12 residues. V dropped 3 bases and J dropped 6 bases, with 5 bases sitting between them. CDR3 DNA: TGTGCCAGCAGCTTCGGGGCCGGGGAGCTGTTTTTT. This encodes CASSFGAGELFF.

CDR3 nucleotide sequence: TGCGCCAGCAGCCAAGCTTCGGACAGGAAAAACTATGGCTACACCTTC. Its protein is CASSQASDRKNYGYTF. The gene calls are TRBV4-3 and TRBJ1-2; 7 nucleotides line up with TRBD1. Losses at the gene ends were 1 base for V and 2 bases for J; bases not matched to a gene: 7. The CDR3 has 16 residues. Germline-derived CDR1 and CDR2 are LGHNA and YSLEER.

The J gene is TRBJ1-1, the V gene TRBV19; D may be TRBD1 (5 bases). CDR1 and CDR2 (germline): LNHDA, SQIVND (reference sequence). This CDR3 region has 12 residues. Trimming removed 8 bases at V and 8 bases at J, with 15 bases between. In nucleotides, the CDR3 is TGTGCCAGTCTCCGGGGCCCCGGGGAAGCTTTCTTT. This gives the protein CASLRGPGEAFF. Complete variable domain (other parts from reference TRBV19 and TRBJ1-1): DGGITQSPKYLFRKEGQNVTLSCEQNLNHDAMYWYRQDPGQGLRLIYYSQIVNDFQKGDIAEGYSVSREKKESFPLTVTSAQKNPTAFYLCASLRGPGEAFFGQGTRLTVV.

This chain links TRBV7-8 with TRBJ2-1; 14 nucleotides agree with TRBD2. This CDR3 has 17 amino acids. Germline values: CDR1 SGHVS, CDR2 FQNEAQ. J was trimmed by 9 bases and V by 4 bases; bases with no gene match: 11. The CDR3: CASSWGAGLAGDLEQFF. CDR3 nucleotide sequence: TGTGCCAGCAGCTGGGGCGCGGGACTAGCGGGAGATCTTGAGCAGTTCTTC.

The V call is TRBV30, the J call TRBJ1-1, with unresolved D. V was shortened by 7 bases and J by 4 bases, with 25 bases between the two germline ends. CDR1 GTSNPN and CDR2 SVGIG come from the germline V gene (reference sequence). This CDR3 comprises 16 residues. CDR3 sequence: CASKIHTGLTATEAFF. The CDR3 coding sequence is TGTGCCTCAAAAATACATACGGGCCTTACGGCCACTGAAGCTTTCTTT.

About this clone: Sequence at one end of the junction differs from germline and may be a read error. The rearrangement uses TRBV29-1 and TRBJ2-1, with 8 bases lining up with TRBD1. CDR3 size: 12 residues. CDR1 is SQVTM, CDR2 ANQGSEA, per germline. CDR3 in DNA: TGCAGCGTGGACAGGGCCTACGATGAGCAGTTCTTC. Translated, it gives CSVDRAYDEQFF.

The chain is built from TRBV7-2 and TRBJ1-3; D not certain. Germline V gives CDR1 SGHTA, CDR2 FQGNSA. There are 16 residues in the CDR3. Trimming pared 6 bases from V and 2 bases from J, leaving 17 bases between. CDR3 nucleotides: TGTGCCAGCAGTTTCATTCGCAGGACCGCTGGAAACACCATATATTTT. Translation: CASSFIRRTAGNTIYF. Full variable domain (missing parts from reference TRBV7-2 and TRBJ1-3): GAGVSQSPSNKVTEKGKDVELRCDPISGHTALYWYRQSLGQGLEFLIYFQGNSAPDKSGLPSDRFSAERTGGSVSTLTIQRTQQEDSAVYLCASSFIRRTAGNTIYFGEGSWLTVV.

This clone was seen just once. V usage is TRBV7-2 and J usage is TRBJ2-7; D unresolved. CDR1 is SGHTA and CDR2 is FQGNSA in the germline V gene. Trimming removed 5 bases at V and 3 bases at J, with 14 bases between. CDR3 size: 14 residues. Written as DNA, the CDR3 is TGTGCCAGCAGCCCTCGTTGGGGATACTACGAGCAGTACTTC. Amino acid sequence: CASSPRWGYYEQYF. The full variable domain, with the rest looked up from reference TRBV7-2 and TRBJ2-7, is GAGVSQSPSNKVTEKGKDVELRCDPISGHTALYWYRQSLGQGLEFLIYFQGNSAPDKSGLPSDRFSAERTGGSVSTLTIQRTQQEDSAVYLCASSPRWGYYEQYFGPGTRLTVT.

V and J are TRBV7-2 and TRBJ2-5; no reliable D call. The CDR3 sequence is 14 residues long. The germline gives CDR1 SGHTA, CDR2 FQGNSA. The V end was cut by 1 base, the J end by 3 bases, with 9 bases between. For the CDR3, the DNA is TGTGCCAGCAGCTTAGTGCGGCAAAAAGAGACCCAGTACTTC. Encoded protein: CASSLVRQKETQYF.

This chain uses TRBV11-2 with TRBJ2-7, with TRBD1 matching 9 bases. The CDR3 sequence is 15 residues long. The ends lost 5 bases at V and 1 base at J; junction bases unmatched: 6. Per the germline V gene, CDR1 is SGHAT and CDR2 is FQNNGV. This CDR3 is CASSQGQGLSYEQYF. In DNA, the CDR3 is TGTGCCAGCAGCCAAGGACAGGGGCTTTCCTACGAGCAGTACTTC.

The chain joins TRBV7-3 to TRBJ2-3; D might be TRBD2 (6 bases). V dropped 5 bases and J dropped 3 bases, with 18 bases sitting between them. CDR3 length: 16 amino acids. Germline loops: CDR1 SGHTA, CDR2 FQGTGA. CDR3 nucleotides: TGTGCCAGCAGCCCAGCTGGGGGGAGTCGAACAGATACGCAGTATTTT. Its translation is CASSPAGGSRTDTQYF.